This TCR beta chain was identified during a study of blood T cells in healthy people across ages. Findings and caveats of the study: Strong correlation existed between TCR beta diversity and naive T cell percentage.

For the second PCR, which ran for about 7 to 11 cycles, a sample-barcoded 5' primer and a J-beta primer mix were used. Carrying 12 random nucleotides, a template-switch adaptor labeled each individual cDNA molecule. In TCRdb, the 5' RACE reads were re-called with MiXCR into one record per CDR3 protein. The table includes about 1.8 million distinct CDR3 sequences, 40% to 55% detected once. Each donor supplied ten milliliters of peripheral blood. This clonotype appeared a single time. The antigen is not known. The V and J ends lost 7 bases and 8 bases respectively, with 17 bases between them. Germline values: CDR1 MDHEN, CDR2 SYDVKM. The CDR3 extends over 13 amino acids.

The source material was blood. The chain joins TRBV28 to TRBJ1-2; D is perhaps TRBD1 (6 bases). This receptor was obtained from a middle-aged woman in good health. The CDR3 nucleotides read TGTGCCAGCACAGGGGCATCCTGGGGAGGCTACACCTTC. Its protein is CASTGASWGGYTF.